A single T cell receptor (beta chain) is shown here with its context. Which antigen it targets is not known. Base quality data are lacking; no much larger clone is found one base away. The library was made by the immunoSEQ multiplex PCR assay. For most patients, genomic DNA was isolated using the Qiagen DNeasy Blood and Tissue Kit and was shipped frozen to Adaptive Biotechnologies for TCR sequencing. High-throughput TCR-beta CDR3 sequencing of genomic DNA from most patients was performed by Adaptive Biotechnologies. Processing in the source paper ran as follows. Adaptive's ImmunoSEQ software supplied the TCR sequencing data for 15 to 20 patients, while MiXCR and VDJtools were used to process a few other patients. To correct CD4 versus CD8 sorting errors, any sequence found in both subsets at a frequency ratio below 5:1 was removed. CDR3 nucleotide sequences shared by donor and recipient were removed because the origin of these sequences could not be assigned. To count as alloreactive, a clone needed at least 2-fold expansion over unstimulated cells and a minimum CFSE-low frequency of 0.002% (template counts) or 0.001% (read counts). A clone was considered mappable if detected in the sequenced pre-transplant spleen, lymph node, or MLR CFSE-low populations of the donor or recipient. Cumulative frequency of alloreactive clones was calculated as a percentage of all sequences weighted by copy number. Entries here come from immuneACCESS through TCRdb and include only in-frame sequences with V and J called. Some clones fail to appear in such tables; in the studies checked, an unresolved V gene covers under half of the shortfall, and the cause of the remainder is unknown. The V and J calls and clone size were taken over from that table, and D and trimming were inferred from the DNA. For this sample the table gives tens of thousands of clones, of which approximately 94% were detected only once. The ten largest make up 2% to 2.5% of the sample.

Sample time point, as interpreted from the label and publication: cells obtained before transplantation from donor or recipient. CD3+CD4+ and CD3+CD8+ populations were FACS-sorted from unstimulated pre-transplant donor and recipient cells taken from spleen or lymph nodes. The sample comes from a study of graft-versus-host responses after intestinal transplantation (dated by TCRdb to about 2021). The study in broad terms: The transplants that recipients got were multivisceral, liver-intestinal, or isolated intestinal. Every recipient was given anti-thymocyte globulin induction, then maintenance tacrolimus and steroids for 2 to 3 years. After intestinal transplantation, graft-versus-host and host-versus-graft alloreactive T cell clones were followed in the graft, circulation and bone marrow using bulk TCR-beta CDR3 sequencing. Alloreactive clones were identified by sequencing pre-transplant mixed lymphocyte reaction products and comparing them with unstimulated pre-transplant donor and recipient T cells. Of the 20 to 30 intestinal transplant recipients enrolled in the cohort, one of whom was a retransplant, 3 patients without pretransplant specimens were excluded. A peak of at least 4% donor T cells among recipient peripheral blood mononuclear cells was the definition used for donor T cell macrochimerism. Rather than going through the commercial service, samples from a few later patients were sequenced in-house on an Illumina MiSeq and processed with MiXCR. Overall study outcomes, separate from this receptor: GvH clones turned up in recipient bone marrow, with some appearing earlier in ileal mucosa or blood, a pattern consistent with an intestinal mucosal origin. The relatively low number and heterogeneity of intestinal transplant patients limited the conclusions. Early after transplant, peak levels of circulating GvH clones were associated with declines in HvG clones. High GvH to HvG T cell clonal ratios were observed in the allografts of patients with donor T cell macrochimerism.

Reading the germline V gene gives CDR1 SGHTA and CDR2 FQGNSA. The germline ends are 10 bases apart after V is trimmed by 1 base and J by 6 bases. The CDR3 goes from the cysteine to the phenylalanine over 13 residues. This entry keeps only the CDR3 DNA: 39 bases, framed from base 1. The sequencing used unstimulated CD8+ T cells sorted from spleen or lymph node cells, collected before intestinal transplant. The chain joins TRBV7-2 to TRBJ2-7; the D gene is perhaps TRBD2, on 5 matching bases. The source of this sequence is a human donor who received an intestinal transplant. The DNA sequence is as follows: TGTGCCAGCAGCTTAGAAGGACTCTCCGAGCAGTACTTC. Translated, it gives CASSLEGLSEQYF.